Given below is one T cell receptor (beta chain) in context. Antigen: not known. The data were taken from a study of CD8 T cells in Susac syndrome. Regarding the study as a whole: The study acknowledged a relatively small number of individuals in its TCR sequencing and HLA analysis.

Sequencing targeted TCR beta in T cells from blood (CD8+ and CD4+). FACS enriched CD8+ TEMRA cells, while bulk CD8+ and CD4+ were negatively isolated. RNA amounts of roughly 0.5 to 1 ug underwent reverse transcription with random hexamers. Across 54 Vbeta and 13 Jbeta, TCR beta CDR3 was amplified with immunoSEQ multiplex PCR. TCRdb passed the immunoSEQ multiplex PCR reads through MiXCR, listing each CDR3 protein once. This repertoire shows roughly 120,000 distinct CDR3 sequences, around 94% found once; its top ten account for approximately 0.097%. Trimming left V 2 bases short and J 5 bases short, with 12 bases between. The CDR3 is 15 amino acids. The germline gives CDR1 MNHEY, CDR2 SVGAGI.

The chain combines TRBV6-5 with TRBJ1-4; TRBD1 is a possible D gene (5 bases). This receptor was obtained from a human donor with multiple sclerosis. Material: CD4+ T cells from PBMCs. CDR3 sequence: CASSYDGAHNEKLFF. The CDR3 region has the DNA TGTGCCAGCAGTTACGATGGGGCGCACAATGAAAAACTGTTTTTT.